This TCR beta chain was identified in a study of identical twins. Notes on the study in general: Beta clonotypes that were abundant in cord blood contained fewer insertions, a pattern absent from memory repertoires. These conclusions were based on statistical analysis (cross-sectional, not following the same donors).

This clonotype was seen a few times. Antigen unknown. CDR3 length equals 16 residues. Trimming stripped 6 bases from V and 6 bases from J, with 21 bases between. The germline V gene has CDR1 SGHAT and CDR2 FQNNGV. TCRdb re-called the 5' RACE reads through MiXCR, storing one row per CDR3 protein. Of approximately 680,000 distinct CDR3 sequences listed, around 7.5% are singletons. A further study also used this sample, focusing on yellow fever vaccine responses in identical twins.

The sequence was obtained from a woman between 18 and 29 years old in good health. This rearrangement joins TRBV11-2 to TRBJ2-1; weak D call: TRBD1 (6 bases). Source material: PBMCs. CDR3 in amino acids: CASSHRTRQEVNEQFF. As DNA, the CDR3 is TGTGCCAGCAGTCACAGGACCCGACAGGAGGTCAATGAGCAGTTCTTC.